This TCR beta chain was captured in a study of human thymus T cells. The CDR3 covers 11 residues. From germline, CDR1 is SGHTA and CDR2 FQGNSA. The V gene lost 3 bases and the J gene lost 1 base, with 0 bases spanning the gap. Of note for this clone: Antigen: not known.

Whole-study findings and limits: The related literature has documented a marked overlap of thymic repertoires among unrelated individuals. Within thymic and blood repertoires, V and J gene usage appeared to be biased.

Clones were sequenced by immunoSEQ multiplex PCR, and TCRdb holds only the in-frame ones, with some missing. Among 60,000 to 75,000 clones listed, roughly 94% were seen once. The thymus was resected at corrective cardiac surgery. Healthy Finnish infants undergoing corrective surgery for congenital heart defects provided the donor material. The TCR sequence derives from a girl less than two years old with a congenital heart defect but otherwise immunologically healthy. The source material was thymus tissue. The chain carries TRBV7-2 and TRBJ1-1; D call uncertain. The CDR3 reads CASSLNTEAFF. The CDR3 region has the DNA TGTGCCAGCAGCTTGAACACTGAAGCTTTCTTT.